This T cell receptor (beta chain) was recovered during a study of CD8 T cells in Susac syndrome. Germline CDR1 LGHNA, CDR2 YNFKEQ. V gave up 1 base and J gave up 4 bases, with 4 bases separating them. This CDR3 comprises 12 residues. An input of about 0.5 to 1 ug of RNA was subjected to reverse transcription using random hexamers. TCRdb re-analysed the immunoSEQ multiplex PCR reads in MiXCR, keeping a single row per CDR3 protein. The sample shows about 60,000 distinct CDR3 sequences, 90% to 95% of them seen only once. This clonotype was seen only once. The TCR was taken from a human donor in good health. Source material: CD8+ T cells from PBMCs. The chain uses TRBV4-2 and TRBJ1-1, with D unresolved. The CDR3 loop reads CASSQGATEAFF. The CDR3 DNA reads as TGTGCCAGCAGCCAAGGGGCCACTGAAGCTTTCTTT.